This T cell receptor (beta chain) derives from a study of blood T cell repertoires in COVID-19. The V segment lost 5 bases and the J segment 7 bases; nucleotides outside the gene matches: 8. The CDR3 extends over 14 amino acids. Germline V lookup: CDR1 SEHNR, CDR2 FQNEAQ (reference sequence). Libraries were prepared by immunoSEQ multiplex PCR; TCRdb keeps only in-frame clonotypes and omits some of them. Here the sample spans over 200,000 clones, around nine tenths being singletons. The receptor comes from a woman aged 25 to 45 with acute COVID-19. V gene TRBV7-9 combines with J gene TRBJ1-1; TRBD1 agrees at 9 bases. Sequencing input: PBMCs or T cells enriched from blood (not recorded which). CDR3 sequence: CASSTSGQGFEAFF. CDR3 nucleotides: TGTGCCAGCAGCACTTCCGGACAGGGGTTTGAAGCTTTCTTT.